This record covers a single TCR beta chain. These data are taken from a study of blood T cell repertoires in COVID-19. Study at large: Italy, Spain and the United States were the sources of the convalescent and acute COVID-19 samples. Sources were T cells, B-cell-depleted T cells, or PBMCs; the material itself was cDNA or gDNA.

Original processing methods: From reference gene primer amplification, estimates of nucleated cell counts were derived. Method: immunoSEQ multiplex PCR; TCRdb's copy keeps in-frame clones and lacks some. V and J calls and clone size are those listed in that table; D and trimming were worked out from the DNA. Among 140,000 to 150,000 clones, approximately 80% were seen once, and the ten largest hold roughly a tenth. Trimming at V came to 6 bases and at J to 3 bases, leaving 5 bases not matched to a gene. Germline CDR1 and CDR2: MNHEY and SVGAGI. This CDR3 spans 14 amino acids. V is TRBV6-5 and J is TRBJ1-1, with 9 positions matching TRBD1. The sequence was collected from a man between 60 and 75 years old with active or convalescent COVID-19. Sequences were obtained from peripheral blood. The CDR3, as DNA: TGTGCCAGCAGAAGGGACAGGGCGGACACTGAAGCTTTCTTT. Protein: CASRRDRADTEAFF.